This T cell receptor (beta chain) was sequenced during a study of cytomegalovirus exposure and HLA in healthy donors. Study observations and caveats: Sequencing artifact likely explains a cluster of highly shared sequence variants.

With respect to this clone: Its target is not known.

With 60 Vbeta and 13 Jbeta primers, the PCR was carried out. The method was immunoSEQ multiplex PCR; TCRdb's version includes in-frame clones alone and lacks a portion of them. The top ten clones hold approximately 4.8% of a sample with about 190,000 clones, about 81% of them seen once. The V gene end was trimmed by 0 bases and the J gene end by 6 bases; junction bases not matched to a gene: 8. This CDR3 contains 16 residues. Germline V gene sequence: CDR1 SGDLS, CDR2 YYNGEE. The chain joins TRBV9 to TRBJ2-1; 8 bases are a match to TRBD2. The sequenced sample was PBMCs. The receptor's source is a man younger than 40 in good health and CMV-seropositive. The CDR3 bases are TGTGCCAGCAGCGTAGCTGAAGCGGGAGCTCGCAATGAGCAGTTCTTC. Protein: CASSVAEAGARNEQFF.